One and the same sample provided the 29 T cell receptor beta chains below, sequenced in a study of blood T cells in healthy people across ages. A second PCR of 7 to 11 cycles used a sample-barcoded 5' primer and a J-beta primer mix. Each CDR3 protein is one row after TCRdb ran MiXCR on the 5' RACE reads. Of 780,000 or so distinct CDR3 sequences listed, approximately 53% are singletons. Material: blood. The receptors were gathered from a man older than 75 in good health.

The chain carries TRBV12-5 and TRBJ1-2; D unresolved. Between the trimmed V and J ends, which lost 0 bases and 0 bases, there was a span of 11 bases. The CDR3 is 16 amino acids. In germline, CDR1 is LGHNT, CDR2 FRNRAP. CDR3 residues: CASGLVLAATNYGYTF. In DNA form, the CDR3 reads TGTGCTAGTGGTTTGGTCCTCGCCGCCACTAACTATGGCTACACCTTC.

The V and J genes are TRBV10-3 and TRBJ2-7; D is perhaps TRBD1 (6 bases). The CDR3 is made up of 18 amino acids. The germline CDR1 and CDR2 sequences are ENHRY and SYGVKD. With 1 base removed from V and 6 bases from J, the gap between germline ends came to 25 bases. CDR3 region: CAISEWGQSLGFQSEQYF. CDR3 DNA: TGTGCCATCAGTGAGTGGGGGCAGTCTTTGGGATTCCAGTCCGAGCAGTACTTC.

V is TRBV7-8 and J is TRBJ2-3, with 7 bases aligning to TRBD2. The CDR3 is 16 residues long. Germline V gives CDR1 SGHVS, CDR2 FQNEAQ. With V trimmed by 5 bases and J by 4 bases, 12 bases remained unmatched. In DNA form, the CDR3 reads TGTGCCAGCAGCCGCGTCCGGCGGGAGATCCCAGATACGCAGTATTTT. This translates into CASSRVRREIPDTQYF.

The CDR3 coding sequence is TGTGCCAGCAGCCAAGAGTTAGCGGGGCCCCAAGAGACCCAGTACTTC. It yields the protein CASSQELAGPQETQYF. The genes are TRBV3-1 and TRBJ2-5, with TRBD2 matching 8 bases. V lost 0 bases, J lost 1 base, and 4 bases stayed unmatched. The germline V gene has CDR1 LGHDT and CDR2 YNNKEL (reference sequence). The CDR3 consists of 16 residues.

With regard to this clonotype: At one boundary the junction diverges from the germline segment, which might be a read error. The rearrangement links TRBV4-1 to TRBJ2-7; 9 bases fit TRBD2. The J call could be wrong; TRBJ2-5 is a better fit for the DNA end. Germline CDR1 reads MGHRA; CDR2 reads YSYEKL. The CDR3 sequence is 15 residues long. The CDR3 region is CASSQGPTSGETQYF. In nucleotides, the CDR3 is TGTGCCAGCAGCCAAGGTCCGACTAGCGGTGAGACCCAGTACTTC.

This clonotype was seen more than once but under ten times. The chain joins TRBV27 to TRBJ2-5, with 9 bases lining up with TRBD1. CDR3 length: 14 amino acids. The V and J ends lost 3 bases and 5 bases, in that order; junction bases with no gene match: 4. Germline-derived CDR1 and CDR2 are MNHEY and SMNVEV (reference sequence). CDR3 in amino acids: CASSLGGTGETQYF. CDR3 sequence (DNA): TGTGCCAGCAGTTTGGGGGGGACAGGGGAGACCCAGTACTTC.

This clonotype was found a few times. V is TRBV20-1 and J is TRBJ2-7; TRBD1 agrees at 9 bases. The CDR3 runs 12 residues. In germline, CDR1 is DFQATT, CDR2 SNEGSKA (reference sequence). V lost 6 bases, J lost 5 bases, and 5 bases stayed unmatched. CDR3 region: CSARTGVHEQYF. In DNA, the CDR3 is TGCAGTGCCAGGACAGGGGTCCACGAGCAGTACTTC.

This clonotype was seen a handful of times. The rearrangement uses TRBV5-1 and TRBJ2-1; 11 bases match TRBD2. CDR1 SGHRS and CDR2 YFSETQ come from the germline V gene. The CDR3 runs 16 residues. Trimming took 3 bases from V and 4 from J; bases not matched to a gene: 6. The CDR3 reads CASSSPRLAGYNEQFF. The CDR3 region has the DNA TGCGCCAGCAGCTCCCCTCGACTAGCGGGGTACAATGAGCAGTTCTTC.

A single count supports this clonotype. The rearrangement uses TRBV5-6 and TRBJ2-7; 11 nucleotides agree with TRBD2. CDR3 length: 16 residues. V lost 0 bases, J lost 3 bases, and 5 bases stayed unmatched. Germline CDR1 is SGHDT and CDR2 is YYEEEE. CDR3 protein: CASSLARLAGIYEQYF. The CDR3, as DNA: TGTGCCAGCAGCTTGGCTAGACTAGCGGGGATCTACGAGCAGTACTTC.

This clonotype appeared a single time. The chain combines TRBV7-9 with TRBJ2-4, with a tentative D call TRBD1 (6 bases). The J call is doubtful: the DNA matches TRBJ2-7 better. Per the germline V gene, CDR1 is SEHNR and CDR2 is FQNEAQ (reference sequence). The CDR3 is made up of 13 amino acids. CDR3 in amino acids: CASSNRDPGEQYF. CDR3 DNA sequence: TGTGCCAGCAGTAACAGGGACCCCGGCGAGCAGTACTTC.

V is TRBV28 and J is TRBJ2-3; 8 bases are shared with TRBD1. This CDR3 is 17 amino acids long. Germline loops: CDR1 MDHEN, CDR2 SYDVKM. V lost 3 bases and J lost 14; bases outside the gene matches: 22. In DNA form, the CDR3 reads TGTGCCAGCAGTTTGGGACAGGCTTTTGGATGGGACAGATACGCGTATTTT. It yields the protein CASSLGQAFGWDRYAYF. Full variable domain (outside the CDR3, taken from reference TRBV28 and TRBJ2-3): DVKVTQSSRYLVKRTGEKVFLECVQDMDHENMFWYRQDPGLGLRLIYFSYDVKMKEKGDIPEGYSVSREKKERFSLILESASTNQTSMYLCASSLGQAFGWDRYAYFGPGTRLTVL.

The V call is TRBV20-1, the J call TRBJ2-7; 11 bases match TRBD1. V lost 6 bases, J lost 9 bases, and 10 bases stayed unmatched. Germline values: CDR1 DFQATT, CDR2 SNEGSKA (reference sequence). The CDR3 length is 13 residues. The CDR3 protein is CSALDRGQNGQYF. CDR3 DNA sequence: TGCAGTGCCTTGGACAGGGGGCAAAACGGGCAGTACTTC.

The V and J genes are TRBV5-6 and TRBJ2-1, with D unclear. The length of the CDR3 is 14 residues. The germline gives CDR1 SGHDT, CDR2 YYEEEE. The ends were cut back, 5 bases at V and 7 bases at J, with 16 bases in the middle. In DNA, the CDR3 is TGTGCCAGCAGTTACGACCGCTGGGCGAATGAGCAGTTCTTC. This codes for CASSYDRWANEQFF.

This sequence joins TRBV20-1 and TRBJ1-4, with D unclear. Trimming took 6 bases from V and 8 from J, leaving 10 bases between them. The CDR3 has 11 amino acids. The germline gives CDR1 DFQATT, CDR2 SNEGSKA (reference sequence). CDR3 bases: TGCAGTGCCCCGGCGGGGGAAAAACTGTTTTTT. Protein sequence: CSAPAGEKLFF.

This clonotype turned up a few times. The CDR3 bases are TGTGCCAGCAGCCAAGATCCCAACGGGTTCTATGGCTACACCTTC. It yields the protein CASSQDPNGFYGYTF. The rearrangement uses TRBV14 and TRBJ1-2; D call uncertain. Germline values: CDR1 SGHDN, CDR2 FVKESK. V shed 0 bases and J shed 4 bases, with 12 bases lying between them. The length of the CDR3 is 15 residues.

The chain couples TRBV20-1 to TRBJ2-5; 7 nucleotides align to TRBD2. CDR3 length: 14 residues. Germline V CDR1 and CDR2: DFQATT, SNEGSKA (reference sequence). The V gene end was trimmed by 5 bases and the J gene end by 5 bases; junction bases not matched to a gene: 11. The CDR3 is CSASVAGPGETQYF. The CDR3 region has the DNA TGCAGTGCTTCCGTAGCGGGCCCCGGGGAGACCCAGTACTTC.

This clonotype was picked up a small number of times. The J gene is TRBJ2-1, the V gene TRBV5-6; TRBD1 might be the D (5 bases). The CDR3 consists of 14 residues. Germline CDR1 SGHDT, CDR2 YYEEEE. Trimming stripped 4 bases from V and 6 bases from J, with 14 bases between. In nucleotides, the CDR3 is TGTGCCAGCAGCCCCGACAGATTATCCAATGAGCAGTTCTTC. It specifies CASSPDRLSNEQFF.

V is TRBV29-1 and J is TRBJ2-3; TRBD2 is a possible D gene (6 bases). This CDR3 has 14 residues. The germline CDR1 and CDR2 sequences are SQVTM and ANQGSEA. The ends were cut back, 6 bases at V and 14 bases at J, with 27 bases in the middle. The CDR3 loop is CSVIGSRQHRYAYF. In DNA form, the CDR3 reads TGCAGCGTGATCGGGAGCAGACAGCACAGATACGCGTATTTT.

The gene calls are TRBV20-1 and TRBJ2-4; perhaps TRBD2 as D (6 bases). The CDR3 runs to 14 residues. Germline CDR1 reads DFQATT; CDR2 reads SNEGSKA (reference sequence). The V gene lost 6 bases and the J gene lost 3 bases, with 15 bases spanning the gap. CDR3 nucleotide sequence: TGCAGTGCAGGCCTGCGGGGAGACAAAAACATTCAGTACTTC. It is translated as CSAGLRGDKNIQYF.

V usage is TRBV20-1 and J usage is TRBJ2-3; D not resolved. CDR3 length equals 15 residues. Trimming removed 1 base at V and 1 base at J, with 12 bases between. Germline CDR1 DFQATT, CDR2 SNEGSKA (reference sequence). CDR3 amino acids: CSARVSAGRTDTQYF. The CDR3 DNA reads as TGCAGTGCTAGAGTGTCGGCAGGACGCACAGATACGCAGTATTTT.

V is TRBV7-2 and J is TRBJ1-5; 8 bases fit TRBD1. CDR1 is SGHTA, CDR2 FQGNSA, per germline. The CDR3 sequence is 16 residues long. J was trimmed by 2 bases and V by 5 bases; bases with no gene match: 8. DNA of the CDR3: TGTGCCAGCAGCCGAAACCGGGGACAGGGCAATCAGCCCCAGCATTTT. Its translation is CASSRNRGQGNQPQHF.

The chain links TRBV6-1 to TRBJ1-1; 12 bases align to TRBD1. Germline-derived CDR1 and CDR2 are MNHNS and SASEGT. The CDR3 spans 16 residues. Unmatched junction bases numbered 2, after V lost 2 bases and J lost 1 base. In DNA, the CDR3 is TGTGCCAGCAGTGAACCGGGACAGGGGGCGAACACTGAAGCTTTCTTT. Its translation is CASSEPGQGANTEAFF.

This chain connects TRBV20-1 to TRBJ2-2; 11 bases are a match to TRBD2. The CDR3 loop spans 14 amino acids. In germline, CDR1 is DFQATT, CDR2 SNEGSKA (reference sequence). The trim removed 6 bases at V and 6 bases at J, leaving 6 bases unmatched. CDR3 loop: CSASRLAGSGELFF. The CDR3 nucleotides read TGCAGTGCCAGTAGACTAGCGGGATCCGGGGAGCTGTTTTTT.

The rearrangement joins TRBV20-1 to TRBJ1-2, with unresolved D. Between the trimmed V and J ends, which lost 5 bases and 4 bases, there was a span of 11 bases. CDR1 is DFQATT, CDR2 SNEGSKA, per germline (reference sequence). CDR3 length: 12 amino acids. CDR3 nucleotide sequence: TGCAGTGCTCCGCGGGAGACCTATGGCTACACCTTC. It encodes CSAPRETYGYTF.

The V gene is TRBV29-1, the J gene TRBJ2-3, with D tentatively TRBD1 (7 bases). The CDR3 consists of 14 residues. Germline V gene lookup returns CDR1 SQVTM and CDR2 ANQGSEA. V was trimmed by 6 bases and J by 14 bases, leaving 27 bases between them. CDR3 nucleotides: TGCAGCGTCGGAGGGGTAAACAGGGGCCGTTACGCGTATTTT. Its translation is CSVGGVNRGRYAYF.

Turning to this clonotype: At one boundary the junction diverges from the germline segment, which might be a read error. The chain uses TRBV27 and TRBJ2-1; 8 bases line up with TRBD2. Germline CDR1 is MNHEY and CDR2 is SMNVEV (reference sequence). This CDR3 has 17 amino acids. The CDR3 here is CASGFRVGAGAKNEQFF. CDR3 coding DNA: TGTGCCAGCGGTTTCCGAGTGGGAGCGGGAGCTAAGAATGAGCAGTTCTTC.

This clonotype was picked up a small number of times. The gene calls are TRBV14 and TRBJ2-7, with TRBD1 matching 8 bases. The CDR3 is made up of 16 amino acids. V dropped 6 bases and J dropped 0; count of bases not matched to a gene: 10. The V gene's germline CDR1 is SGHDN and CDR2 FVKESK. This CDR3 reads CASSLFRDRSSYEQYF. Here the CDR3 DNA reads TGTGCCAGCAGTCTCTTCCGGGACAGGAGCTCCTACGAGCAGTACTTC.

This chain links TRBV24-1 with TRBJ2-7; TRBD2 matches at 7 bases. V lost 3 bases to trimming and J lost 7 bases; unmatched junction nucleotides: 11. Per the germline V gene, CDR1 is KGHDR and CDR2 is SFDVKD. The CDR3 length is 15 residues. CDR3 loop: CATSDPQFWGGEQYF. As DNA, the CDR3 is TGTGCCACCAGTGATCCCCAATTCTGGGGGGGTGAGCAGTACTTC.

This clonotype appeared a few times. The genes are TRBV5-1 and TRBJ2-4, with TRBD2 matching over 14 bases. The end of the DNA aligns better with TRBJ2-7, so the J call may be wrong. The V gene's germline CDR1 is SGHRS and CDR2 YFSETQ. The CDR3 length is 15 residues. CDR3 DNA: TGCGCCAGCAGCCGGACTAGCGGGAGGATTTACGAGCAGTACTTC. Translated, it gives CASSRTSGRIYEQYF.